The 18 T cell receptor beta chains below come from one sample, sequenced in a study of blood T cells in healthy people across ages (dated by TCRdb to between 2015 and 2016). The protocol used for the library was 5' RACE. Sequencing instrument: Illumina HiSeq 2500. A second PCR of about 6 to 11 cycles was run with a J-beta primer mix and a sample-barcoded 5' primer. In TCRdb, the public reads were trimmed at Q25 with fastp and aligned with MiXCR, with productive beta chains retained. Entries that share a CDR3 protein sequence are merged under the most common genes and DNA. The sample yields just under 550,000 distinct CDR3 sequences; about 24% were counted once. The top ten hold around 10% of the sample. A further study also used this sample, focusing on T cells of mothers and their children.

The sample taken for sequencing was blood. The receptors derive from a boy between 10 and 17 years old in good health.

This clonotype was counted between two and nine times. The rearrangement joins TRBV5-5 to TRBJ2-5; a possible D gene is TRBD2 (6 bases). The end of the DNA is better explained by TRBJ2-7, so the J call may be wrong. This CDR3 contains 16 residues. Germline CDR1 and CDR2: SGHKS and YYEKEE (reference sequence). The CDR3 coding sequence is TGTGCCAGCAGCTCGGTAGTAGTAGCGGCTTCCTACGAGCAGTACTTC. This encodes CASSSVVVAASYEQYF.

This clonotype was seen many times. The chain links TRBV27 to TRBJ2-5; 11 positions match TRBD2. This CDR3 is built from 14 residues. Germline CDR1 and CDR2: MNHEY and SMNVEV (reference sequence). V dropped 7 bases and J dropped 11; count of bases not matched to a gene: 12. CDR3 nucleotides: TGTGCCAGCATGCCGTCTAGCGGGGGGACGGAGCAGTACTTC. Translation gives CASMPSSGGTEQYF.

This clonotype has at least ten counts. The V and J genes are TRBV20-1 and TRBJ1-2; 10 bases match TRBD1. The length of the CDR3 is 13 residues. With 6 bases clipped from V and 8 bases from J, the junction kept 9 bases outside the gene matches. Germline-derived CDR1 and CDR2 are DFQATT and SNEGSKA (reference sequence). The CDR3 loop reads CSAQHDRGRGYTF. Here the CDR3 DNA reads TGCAGTGCCCAACACGACAGGGGGCGAGGCTACACCTTC.

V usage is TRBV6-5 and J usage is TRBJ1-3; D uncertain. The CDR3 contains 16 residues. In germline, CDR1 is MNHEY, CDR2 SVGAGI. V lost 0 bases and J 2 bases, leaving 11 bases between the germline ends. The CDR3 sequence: CASSYSRGGTGNTIYF. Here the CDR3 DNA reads TGTGCCAGCAGTTACTCCCGTGGAGGGACTGGAAACACCATATATTTT.

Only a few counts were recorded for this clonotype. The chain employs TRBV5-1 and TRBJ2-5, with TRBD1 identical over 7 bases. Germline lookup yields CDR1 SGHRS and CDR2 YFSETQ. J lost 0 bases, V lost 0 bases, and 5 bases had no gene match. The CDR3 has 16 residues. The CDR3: CASSLGSQGDQETQYF. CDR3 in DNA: TGCGCCAGCAGCTTGGGATCCCAGGGGGACCAAGAGACCCAGTACTTC.

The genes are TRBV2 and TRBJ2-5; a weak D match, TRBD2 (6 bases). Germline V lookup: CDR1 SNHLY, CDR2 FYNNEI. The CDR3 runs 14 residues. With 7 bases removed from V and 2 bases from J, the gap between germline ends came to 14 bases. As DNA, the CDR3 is TGTGCCAGCACTGTCCCGGGACTGCAAGAGACCCAGTACTTC. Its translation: CASTVPGLQETQYF. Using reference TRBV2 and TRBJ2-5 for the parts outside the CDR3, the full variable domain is EPEVTQTPSHQVTQMGQEVILRCVPISNHLYFYWYRQILGQKVEFLVSFYNNEISEKSEIFDDQFSVERPDGSNFTLKIRSTKLEDSAMYFCASTVPGLQETQYFGPGTRLLVL.

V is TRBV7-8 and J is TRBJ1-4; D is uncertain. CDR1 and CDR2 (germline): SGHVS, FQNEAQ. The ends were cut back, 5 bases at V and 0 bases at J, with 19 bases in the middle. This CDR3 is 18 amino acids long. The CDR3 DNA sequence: TGTGCCAGCAGCCATAAGGCAGGACTCCATGCAACTAATGAAAAACTGTTTTTT. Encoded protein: CASSHKAGLHATNEKLFF.

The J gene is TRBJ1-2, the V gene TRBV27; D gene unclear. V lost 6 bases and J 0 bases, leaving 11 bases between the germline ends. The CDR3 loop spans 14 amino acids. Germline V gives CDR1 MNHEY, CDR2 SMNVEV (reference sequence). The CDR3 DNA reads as TGTGCCAGCAGCCCCCGGGATGCTAACTATGGCTACACCTTC. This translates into CASSPRDANYGYTF.

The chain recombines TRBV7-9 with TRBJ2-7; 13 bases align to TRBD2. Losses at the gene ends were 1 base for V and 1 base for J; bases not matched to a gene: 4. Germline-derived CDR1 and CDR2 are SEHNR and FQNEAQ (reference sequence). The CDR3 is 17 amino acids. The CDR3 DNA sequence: TGTGCCAGCAGCTTAGTGACTAGCGGGGGGCAATCCTACGAGCAGTACTTC. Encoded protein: CASSLVTSGGQSYEQYF.

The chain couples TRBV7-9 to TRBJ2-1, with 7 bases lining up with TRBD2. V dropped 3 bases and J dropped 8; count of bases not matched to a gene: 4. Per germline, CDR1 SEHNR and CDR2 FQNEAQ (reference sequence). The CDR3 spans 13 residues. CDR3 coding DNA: TGTGCCAGCAGCTTGAGCGGGGCCTATGAGCAGTTCTTC. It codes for CASSLSGAYEQFF.

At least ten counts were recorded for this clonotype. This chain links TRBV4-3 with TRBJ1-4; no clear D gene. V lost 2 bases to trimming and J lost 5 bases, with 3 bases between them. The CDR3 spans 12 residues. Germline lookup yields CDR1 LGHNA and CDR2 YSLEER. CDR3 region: CASSQRNEKLFF. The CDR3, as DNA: TGCGCCAGCAGCCAAAGAAATGAAAAACTGTTTTTT.

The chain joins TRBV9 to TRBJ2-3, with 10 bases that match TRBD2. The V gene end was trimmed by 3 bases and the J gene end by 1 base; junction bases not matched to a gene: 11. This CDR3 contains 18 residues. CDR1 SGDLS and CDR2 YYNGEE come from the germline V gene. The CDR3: CASSDSRWGTSGTDTQYF. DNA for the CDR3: TGTGCCAGCAGCGACTCCCGCTGGGGGACTAGCGGCACAGATACGCAGTATTTT.

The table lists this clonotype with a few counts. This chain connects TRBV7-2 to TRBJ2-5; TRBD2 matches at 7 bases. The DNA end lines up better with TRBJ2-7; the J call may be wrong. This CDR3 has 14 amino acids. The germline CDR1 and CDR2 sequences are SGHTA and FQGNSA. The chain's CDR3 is CASSLGGRPYEQYF. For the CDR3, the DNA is TGTGCCAGCAGCTTAGGCGGGAGACCCTACGAGCAGTACTTC.

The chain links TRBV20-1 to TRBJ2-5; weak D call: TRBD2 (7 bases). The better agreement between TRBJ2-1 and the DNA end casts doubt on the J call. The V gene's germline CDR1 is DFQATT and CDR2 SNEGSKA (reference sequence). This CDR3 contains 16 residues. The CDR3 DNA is TGCAGTGCAAAAACCTACTTGGTGGGAGGGGGCAATGAGCAGTTCTTC. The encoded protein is CSAKTYLVGGGNEQFF.

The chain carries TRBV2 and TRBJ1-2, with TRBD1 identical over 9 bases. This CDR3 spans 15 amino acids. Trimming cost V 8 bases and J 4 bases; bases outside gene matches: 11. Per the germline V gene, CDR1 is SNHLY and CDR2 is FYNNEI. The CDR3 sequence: CASYRDRVLGYGYTF. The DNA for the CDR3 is TGTGCCAGCTACCGGGACAGGGTTCTCGGCTATGGCTACACCTTC. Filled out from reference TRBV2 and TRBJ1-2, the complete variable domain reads EPEVTQTPSHQVTQMGQEVILRCVPISNHLYFYWYRQILGQKVEFLVSFYNNEISEKSEIFDDQFSVERPDGSNFTLKIRSTKLEDSAMYFCASYRDRVLGYGYTFGSGTRLTVV.

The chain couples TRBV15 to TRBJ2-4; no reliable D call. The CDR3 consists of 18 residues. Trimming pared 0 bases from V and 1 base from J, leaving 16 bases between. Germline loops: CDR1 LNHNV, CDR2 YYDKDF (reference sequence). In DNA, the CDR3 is TGTGCCACCAGCAGAGAACATCTCAGGACCGCCGCCAAAAACATTCAGTACTTC. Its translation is CATSREHLRTAAKNIQYF.

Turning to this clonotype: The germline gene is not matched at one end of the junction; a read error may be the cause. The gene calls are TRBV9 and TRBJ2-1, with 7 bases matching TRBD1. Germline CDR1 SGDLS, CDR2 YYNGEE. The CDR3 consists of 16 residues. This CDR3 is CACSRTGTAFQREQFF. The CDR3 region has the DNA TGTGCCTGCAGCCGTACCGGGACAGCTTTCCAGCGGGAGCAGTTCTTC.

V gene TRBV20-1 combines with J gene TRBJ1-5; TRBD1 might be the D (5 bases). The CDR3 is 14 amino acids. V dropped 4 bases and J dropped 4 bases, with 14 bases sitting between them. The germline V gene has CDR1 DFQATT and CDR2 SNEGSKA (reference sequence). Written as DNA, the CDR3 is TGCAGTGCTACGACAGATACTATGAATCAGCCCCAGCATTTT. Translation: CSATTDTMNQPQHF.